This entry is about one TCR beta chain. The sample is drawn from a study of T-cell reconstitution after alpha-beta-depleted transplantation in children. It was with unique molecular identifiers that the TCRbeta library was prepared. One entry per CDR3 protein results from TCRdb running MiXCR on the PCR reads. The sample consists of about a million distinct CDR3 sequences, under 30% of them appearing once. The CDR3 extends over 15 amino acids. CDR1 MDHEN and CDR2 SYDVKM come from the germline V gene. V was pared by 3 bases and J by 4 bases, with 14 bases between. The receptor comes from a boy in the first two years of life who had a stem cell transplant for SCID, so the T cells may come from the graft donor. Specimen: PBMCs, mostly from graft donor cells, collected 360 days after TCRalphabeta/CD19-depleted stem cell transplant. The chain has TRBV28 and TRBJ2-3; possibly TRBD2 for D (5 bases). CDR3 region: CASSLLAEDPDTQYF. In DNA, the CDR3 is TGTGCCAGCAGTTTGCTAGCAGAGGACCCAGATACGCAGTATTTT.